This TCR beta chain is drawn from a study of identical twins. This clonotype was counted many times. Its cognate antigen is unknown. V was clipped by 3 bases and J by 2 bases, with 10 bases between them. The CDR3 sequence is 14 residues long. MiXCR, run by TCRdb on the 5' RACE reads, gives a single entry per CDR3 protein. The table lists under 400,000 distinct CDR3 sequences, about 10% of them singletons. Findings of the study overall: There was an excess of low generation probability in the out-of-frame alpha sequences that twins shared.

Every donor was a healthy Caucasian. The clonotype originates from a woman aged 45-65 years in good health. The V gene is TRBV12-3 or TRBV12-4, the J gene TRBJ1-2; D call uncertain. Sequencing was performed on naive T cells sorted from blood. The CDR3 coding sequence is TGTGCCAGCAGTTTCAGGAGGGTAAACTATGGCTACACCTTC. Translation gives CASSFRRVNYGYTF.